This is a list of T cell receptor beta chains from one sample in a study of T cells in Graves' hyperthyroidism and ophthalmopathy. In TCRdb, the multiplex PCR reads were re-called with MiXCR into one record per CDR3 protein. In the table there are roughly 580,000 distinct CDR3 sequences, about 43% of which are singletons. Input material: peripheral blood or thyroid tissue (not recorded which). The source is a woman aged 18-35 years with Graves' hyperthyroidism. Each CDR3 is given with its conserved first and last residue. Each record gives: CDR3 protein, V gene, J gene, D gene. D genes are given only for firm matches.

CDR3: CASSLVERGYTF; V: TRBV7-9; J: TRBJ1-2; D: NA
CDR3: CASSIGTYEQYF; V: TRBV2; J: TRBJ2-7; D: NA
CDR3: CASSVDLTGTQYF; V: TRBV9; J: TRBJ2-5; D: NA
CDR3: CAISAGTSFNNEQFF; V: TRBV10-3; J: NA; D: TRBD2
CDR3: CAALRGTEAFF; V: TRBV10-3; J: TRBJ1-1; D: NA
CDR3: CASSPRRDEKLFF; V: TRBV2; J: TRBJ1-4; D: NA
CDR3: CASSPMGGNEQYF; V: TRBV7-2; J: TRBJ2-7; D: TRBD2
CDR3: CASTDRGWEKLFF; V: TRBV7-9; J: TRBJ1-4; D: TRBD1
CDR3: CASSTQQNSPLHF; V: TRBV6-5; J: TRBJ1-6; D: NA
CDR3: CASRGPSRADSNQPQHF; V: TRBV2; J: TRBJ1-5; D: NA
CDR3: CASSFYGRSTGELFF; V: TRBV7-2; J: TRBJ2-2; D: TRBD2
CDR3: CASSVLDRAYNSPLHF; V: TRBV9; J: TRBJ1-6; D: NA
CDR3: CASSGWNRGSYEQYF; V: TRBV19; J: TRBJ2-7; D: TRBD1
CDR3: CASRPRSDRAYEKLFF; V: TRBV13; J: TRBJ1-4; D: TRBD1
CDR3: CSASPNQGGHEQYF; V: TRBV20-1; J: TRBJ2-7; D: NA
CDR3: CASSLRRGTGTGEQYF; V: TRBV12-3/TRBV12-4; J: TRBJ2-7; D: TRBD1
CDR3: CAVPGPMNTEAFF; V: TRBV2; J: TRBJ1-1; D: NA
CDR3: CSASRSDSDYGYTF; V: TRBV20-1; J: TRBJ1-2; D: NA
CDR3: CTSEGQGTRYTF; V: TRBV2; J: TRBJ1-2; D: TRBD1
CDR3: CASSSALGNTIYF; V: TRBV19; J: TRBJ1-3; D: NA
CDR3: CASSVGDRNTEAFF; V: TRBV2; J: TRBJ1-1; D: TRBD1
CDR3: CATSDLTGRAGANVLTF; V: TRBV24-1; J: TRBJ2-6; D: NA
CDR3: CASSLVGQGARSPLHF; V: TRBV5-8; J: TRBJ1-6; D: TRBD1
CDR3: CASSLAGGQIGYTF; V: TRBV7-6; J: TRBJ1-2; D: NA
CDR3: CASSYPEDSATNEKLFF; V: TRBV6-5; J: TRBJ1-4; D: NA
CDR3: CASSGLHTGGSYGYTF; V: TRBV9; J: TRBJ1-2; D: TRBD1
CDR3: CASSATGDTNEKLFF; V: TRBV7-8; J: TRBJ1-4; D: TRBD1
CDR3: CASSRQGILGNQPQHF; V: TRBV12-3/TRBV12-4; J: TRBJ1-5; D: TRBD1
CDR3: CARVDRGSPLHF; V: TRBV2; J: TRBJ1-6; D: TRBD1
CDR3: CASSIATNYEQYF; V: TRBV19; J: TRBJ2-7; D: NA
CDR3: CASSENRGYEKLFF; V: TRBV2; J: TRBJ1-4; D: TRBD1
CDR3: CATNPGQGANTGELFF; V: TRBV24-1; J: TRBJ2-2; D: TRBD1
CDR3: CSVGPGLAVYEQYF; V: TRBV29-1; J: TRBJ2-7; D: TRBD2
CDR3: CASSYLGQGDQPQHF; V: TRBV7-9; J: TRBJ1-5; D: TRBD1
CDR3: CASSLVVGNF; V: TRBV7-9; J: TRBJ2-1; D: NA
CDR3: CASSYVWSSGIAQETQYF; V: TRBV2; J: TRBJ2-5; D: TRBD2
CDR3: CASSYSIVGVYTF; V: TRBV6-5; J: TRBJ1-2; D: NA
CDR3: CASSPGSYGYTF; V: TRBV19; J: TRBJ1-2; D: NA
CDR3: CASSYSPMRPGYTF; V: TRBV6-5; J: TRBJ1-2; D: NA
CDR3: CSGGTGGPPGQGIQYF; V: TRBV29-1; J: TRBJ2-5; D: TRBD1
CDR3: CASSLLGQGARGYTF; V: TRBV2; J: TRBJ1-2; D: TRBD1
CDR3: CASSPGGSSPLHF; V: TRBV7-6; J: TRBJ1-6; D: NA
CDR3: CASSKVGLEAFF; V: TRBV19; J: TRBJ1-1; D: NA
CDR3: CSVRTGADGELFF; V: TRBV29-1; J: TRBJ2-2; D: TRBD1